This T cell receptor (beta chain) was identified in a study of blood T cell repertoires in COVID-19. Study details: Sites across the United States, Italy and Spain contributed samples from acute and convalescent COVID-19. T cells, B-cell-depleted T cells, or PBMCs supplied cDNA or gDNA.

The germline V gene has CDR1 SQVTM and CDR2 ANQGSEA. V shed 3 bases, J shed 4 bases, and the junction held 9 bases outside the gene matches. The CDR3 consists of 15 residues. Original processing methods: Amplification with reference gene primers provided the estimates of nucleated cell counts. Sequencing used immunoSEQ multiplex PCR; TCRdb keeps in-frame clones, though not all of them. V and J calls and clone size are copied from that table; D and trimming were computed from the DNA. Here the sample spans about 70,000 clones, roughly 80% being singletons. The material sequenced was peripheral blood. The chain carries TRBV29-1 and TRBJ2-1; 7 bases are shared with TRBD2. The source is a woman over 75 with acute or convalescent COVID-19. CDR3 nucleotide sequence: TGCAGCGTTGAGCGGTTGGGGGAGGGTTACAATGAGCAGTTCTTC. It encodes CSVERLGEGYNEQFF.